The 30 T cell receptor beta chains below were found in one sample sequenced in a study of identical twins. A single record per CDR3 protein comes from TCRdb applying MiXCR to the 5' RACE reads. The sample includes 350,000 to 400,000 distinct CDR3 sequences, approximately 8.8% of them seen just once. Material for sequencing was naive T cells sorted from blood. The receptors shown here come from a woman in her 50s in good health.

CDR3 amino acids: CASSSYLAGGYNEQFF. The CDR3 region has the DNA TGTGCCAGCAGCTCTTATCTCGCGGGAGGGTACAATGAGCAGTTCTTC. The rearrangement uses TRBV11-3 and TRBJ2-1, with 9 bases fitting TRBD2. The CDR3 extends over 16 amino acids. CDR1 SGHNT and CDR2 YENEEA come from the germline V gene. V dropped 4 bases and J dropped 4; count of bases not matched to a gene: 8.

At least ten counts were recorded for this clonotype. V and J are TRBV5-1 and TRBJ2-2; D remains ambiguous. Deletions cut 4 bases from V and 7 bases from J, with 14 bases between. Germline V gene data show CDR1 as SGHRS and CDR2 as YFSETQ. The CDR3 extends over 14 amino acids. The CDR3 bases are TGCGCCAGCAGCACAGTAGCCGACGGCGGGGAGCTGTTTTTT. This translates into CASSTVADGGELFF. Full variable domain (missing parts from reference TRBV5-1 and TRBJ2-2): KAGVTQTPRYLIKTRGQQVTLSCSPISGHRSVSWYQQTPGQGLQFLFEYFSETQRNKGNFPGRFSGRQFSNSRSEMNVSTLELGDSALYLCASSTVADGGELFFGEGSRLTVL.

In its sample, this clonotype was seen many times. The chain has TRBV20-1 and TRBJ2-1; 14 nucleotides align to TRBD2. CDR1 and CDR2 (germline): DFQATT, SNEGSKA (reference sequence). The CDR3 has 15 amino acids. The V segment lost 5 bases and the J segment 2 bases; nucleotides outside the gene matches: 2. The DNA of the CDR3 is TGCAGTGCTGTGGGACTAGCGGGGGCCTACAATGAGCAGTTCTTC. It is translated as CSAVGLAGAYNEQFF.

Turning to this clonotype: Since a much larger clone is just one base distant, this may be a read error. This sequence joins TRBV5-6 and TRBJ2-5, with D perhaps TRBD1 or TRBD2 (5 bases each). The CDR3 contains 14 residues. CDR1 and CDR2 from the germline V gene are SGHDT and YYEEEE. Here the CDR3 reads CASSLAGTQESQYF. DNA for the CDR3: TGTGCCAGCAGCCTGGCCGGGACCCAAGAGTCCCAGTACTTC.

This clonotype was detected a few times. The chain has TRBV7-8 and TRBJ2-1, with 13 bases lining up with TRBD2. The CDR3 extends over 13 amino acids. Unmatched junction bases numbered 6, after V lost 10 bases and J lost 9 bases. Germline CDR1 is SGHVS and CDR2 is FQNEAQ. Here the CDR3 reads CATGTSGKGEQFF. The CDR3 DNA follows: TGTGCCACCGGGACTAGCGGGAAGGGTGAGCAGTTCTTC. The variable domain in full, completed from reference TRBV7-8 and TRBJ2-1, reads GAGVSQSPRYKVAKRGQDVALRCDPISGHVSLFWYQQALGQGPEFLTYFQNEAQLDKSGLPSDRFFAERPEGSVSTLKIQRTQQEDSAVYLCATGTSGKGEQFFGPGTRLTVL.

This chain joins TRBV27 and TRBJ2-7; the D gene could be TRBD1 or TRBD2 (6 bases each). V was cut by 0 bases and J by 5 bases, with 23 bases left in between. Germline V gene lookup returns CDR1 MNHEY and CDR2 SMNVEV (reference sequence). The CDR3 consists of 18 residues. The CDR3, as DNA: TGTGCCAGCAGTTTATCGGTGGGACCGGGGGCAAGAGTGGACGAGCAGTACGTC. Translated, it gives CASSLSVGPGARVDEQYV.

V is TRBV2 and J is TRBJ2-3; 7 bases map to TRBD2. Germline-derived CDR1 and CDR2 are SNHLY and FYNNEI. J gave up 0 bases and V 5 bases, and 8 bases lay outside the gene matches. The CDR3 extends over 16 amino acids. CDR3 sequence reads: CASSPPLGGSTDTQYF. CDR3 in DNA: TGTGCCAGCAGTCCACCTTTGGGGGGGAGCACAGATACGCAGTATTTT.

This clonotype has a count of ten or more. V is TRBV5-1 and J is TRBJ2-4, with 7 bases identical to TRBD2. The CDR3 contains 13 residues. CDR1 and CDR2 (germline): SGHRS, YFSETQ. The J segment lost 8 bases and the V segment lost 3 bases, leaving 5 bases of the junction unmatched. CDR3 loop: CASSYGTSDIQYF. CDR3 DNA: TGCGCCAGCAGCTATGGAACTAGCGACATTCAGTACTTC.

This clonotype was seen ten or more times. The chain links TRBV5-1 to TRBJ2-3, with D tentatively TRBD1 or TRBD2 (5 bases each). The CDR3 runs to 16 residues. Germline assignment: CDR1 SGHRS and CDR2 YFSETQ. V lost 7 bases and J 0 bases, leaving 18 bases between the germline ends. CDR3 region: CASGDRRRSSTDTQYF. In DNA form, the CDR3 reads TGCGCCAGCGGGGACCGGCGGCGTTCTAGCACAGATACGCAGTATTTT.

This clonotype has more than one count but fewer than ten. This sequence joins TRBV2 and TRBJ2-5; D is unclear. Germline V gene sequence: CDR1 SNHLY, CDR2 FYNNEI. The CDR3 consists of 16 residues. V shed 8 bases and J shed 1 base, with 20 bases lying between them. The CDR3 nucleotides are TGTGCCAGCTCTTTTTGGGCCGGTGGCCCCCAAGAGACCCAGTACTTC. Its translation: CASSFWAGGPQETQYF. The full variable domain, rest sourced from reference TRBV2 and TRBJ2-5, is EPEVTQTPSHQVTQMGQEVILRCVPISNHLYFYWYRQILGQKVEFLVSFYNNEISEKSEIFDDQFSVERPDGSNFTLKIRSTKLEDSAMYFCASSFWAGGPQETQYFGPGTRLLVL.

This clonotype has just a few counts. CDR3 region: CASSYLVAGTLYEQYF. CDR3 coding DNA: TGTGCCAGCAGTTACTTGGTAGCGGGAACTTTATACGAGCAGTACTTC. This chain joins TRBV6-5 and TRBJ2-7, with TRBD2 identical over 8 bases. This CDR3 is 16 amino acids long. Germline CDR1 reads MNHEY; CDR2 reads SVGAGI. The J segment lost 4 bases and the V segment lost 1 base, leaving 9 bases of the junction unmatched.

V is TRBV6-5 and J is TRBJ1-1; 7 nucleotides align to TRBD1. This CDR3 comprises 15 residues. From germline, CDR1 is MNHEY and CDR2 SVGAGI. With 4 bases clipped from V and 5 bases from J, the junction kept 10 bases outside the gene matches. The DNA for the CDR3 is TGTGCCAGCAGTTCCACCTCGACAGGGCTTACTGAAGCTTTCTTT. This translates into CASSSTSTGLTEAFF.

The chain combines TRBV4-2 with TRBJ2-7; 8 bases agree with TRBD2. Trimming at V came to 2 bases and at J to 1 base, leaving 4 bases not matched to a gene. Germline CDR1 LGHNA, CDR2 YNFKEQ. CDR3 length: 15 amino acids. CDR3 residues: CASSQQAGGSYEQYF. CDR3 DNA sequence: TGTGCCAGCAGCCAACAGGCGGGAGGTTCCTACGAGCAGTACTTC.

This clonotype was seen at least ten times. J is TRBJ2-1 and V is TRBV5-1; D gene uncertain. Germline CDR1 reads SGHRS; CDR2 reads YFSETQ. V lost 0 bases and J lost 5, with 9 bases in between. The CDR3 is 14 residues long. The chain's CDR3 is CASSLAIPHNEQFF. Here the CDR3 DNA reads TGCGCCAGCAGCTTGGCCATACCACACAATGAGCAGTTCTTC.

CDR3 protein: CASSLGDLGAKNIQYF. The CDR3 DNA follows: TGTGCCAGCAGCTTAGGGGACCTTGGGGCCAAAAACATTCAGTACTTC. The V and J genes are TRBV11-1 and TRBJ2-4; D tentatively reads TRBD1 or TRBD2 (5 bases each). The germline gives CDR1 SGHAT, CDR2 FQDESV (reference sequence). The CDR3 is 16 residues long. The ends were cut back, 1 base at V and 1 base at J, with 11 bases in the middle.

This clonotype was seen a few times. V and J are TRBV3-1 and TRBJ2-7, with D perhaps TRBD2 (6 bases). The CDR3 extends over 15 amino acids. CDR1 and CDR2 from the germline V gene are LGHDT and YNNKEL (reference sequence). V was cut by 4 bases and J by 5 bases, with 18 bases left in between. DNA for the CDR3: TGTGCCAGCAGCCGCCGGGGGTTCCTAGAGGACGAGCAGTACTTC. This gives the protein CASSRRGFLEDEQYF.

This clonotype was seen a few times. The chain couples TRBV7-2 to TRBJ2-1, with 7 bases matching TRBD2. This CDR3 has 15 residues. Per the germline V gene, CDR1 is SGHTA and CDR2 is FQGNSA. With 4 bases clipped from V and 12 bases from J, the junction kept 15 bases outside the gene matches. For the CDR3, the DNA is TGTGCCAGCAGCTCCAGCGGGGCCATTATGAGGAGGCAGTTCTTC. It codes for CASSSSGAIMRRQFF.

This clonotype was observed at least ten times. This chain links TRBV20-1 with TRBJ2-3; D not resolved. CDR1 and CDR2 (germline): DFQATT, SNEGSKA (reference sequence). The CDR3 contains 10 residues. V gave up 3 bases and J gave up 6 bases, with 4 bases separating them. Written as DNA, the CDR3 is TGCAGTGCTAGTCGGGATACGCAGTATTTT. Translation: CSASRDTQYF.

The chain carries TRBV3-1 and TRBJ2-5; 11 bases match TRBD2. Trimming removed 2 bases from V and 3 bases from J; junction bases left unmatched: 5. Germline V gives CDR1 LGHDT, CDR2 YNNKEL (reference sequence). There are 16 residues in the CDR3. CDR3 DNA sequence: TGTGCCAGCAGCCAACCGCAGACTAGCGGGGAAGAGACCCAGTACTTC. Its protein product is CASSQPQTSGEETQYF.

This clonotype was seen ten or more times. This chain links TRBV6-1 with TRBJ2-3, with 12 bases that match TRBD2. J was trimmed by 2 bases and V by 4 bases; bases with no gene match: 1. This CDR3 comprises 15 residues. The germline V gene has CDR1 MNHNS and CDR2 SASEGT. CDR3 nucleotides: TGTGCCAGCAGTGGGACTAGCGGGGTCACAGATACGCAGTATTTT. The encoded protein is CASSGTSGVTDTQYF.

This clonotype was detected many times. V is TRBV6-5 and J is TRBJ1-2, with D tentatively TRBD1 (6 bases). Trimming removed 4 bases from V and 3 bases from J, with 12 bases in between. Germline CDR1 is MNHEY and CDR2 is SVGAGI. This CDR3 is 14 amino acids long. The CDR3 coding sequence is TGTGCCAGCAGTTTTAACCCAGGGGACTATGGCTACACCTTC. The encoded protein is CASSFNPGDYGYTF.

This chain connects TRBV20-1 to TRBJ2-3, with 9 positions matching TRBD2. The V segment lost 5 bases and the J segment 2 bases; nucleotides outside the gene matches: 11. Germline V CDR1 and CDR2: DFQATT, SNEGSKA (reference sequence). The CDR3 has 16 amino acids. The CDR3 bases are TGCAGTGCTTCTTATGGGCTAGCGGGATTCACAGATACGCAGTATTTT. Translating it yields CSASYGLAGFTDTQYF.

This clonotype showed up just a few times. The chain is built from TRBV20-1 and TRBJ2-7; 8 bases fit TRBD2. The CDR3 contains 13 residues. Germline loops: CDR1 DFQATT, CDR2 SNEGSKA (reference sequence). Germline trimming cut 7 bases from V and 4 bases from J; bases unmatched to any gene: 9. In DNA form, the CDR3 reads TGCAGTGTCCTTAGCGGGACTCTTTACGAGCAGTACTTC. This gives the protein CSVLSGTLYEQYF.

This clonotype has more than one count but fewer than ten. V gene TRBV7-9 combines with J gene TRBJ2-7; D tentatively reads TRBD1 or TRBD2 (6 bases each). The CDR3 runs to 16 residues. Germline CDR1 SEHNR, CDR2 FQNEAQ (reference sequence). The V and J ends lost 5 bases and 0 bases respectively, with 17 bases between them. The CDR3: CASSEDRLASSYEQYF. The CDR3 region has the DNA TGTGCCAGCAGCGAAGACAGGCTAGCGTCCTCCTACGAGCAGTACTTC.

This clonotype appeared many times. The DNA for the CDR3 is TGTGCCAGTGGGGTTGGTGAAGAGACCCAGTACTTC. Protein: CASGVGEETQYF. The V gene is TRBV9, the J gene TRBJ2-5; D call uncertain. CDR1 and CDR2 (germline): SGDLS, YYNGEE. Deletions cut 8 bases from V and 3 bases from J, with 11 bases between. This CDR3 comprises 12 residues.

This clonotype was observed a few times. The chain couples TRBV19 to TRBJ2-2; D may be TRBD1 or TRBD2 (5 bases each). Per germline, CDR1 LNHDA and CDR2 SQIVND (reference sequence). This CDR3 has 13 amino acids. V was cut by 7 bases and J by 7 bases, with 13 bases left in between. The CDR3 DNA follows: TGTGCCAGTAACATGGGGGTCGTCGGGGAGCTGTTTTTT. This sequence encodes CASNMGVVGELFF.

This clonotype was seen many times. V gene TRBV12-3 or TRBV12-4 combines with J gene TRBJ2-1, with D perhaps assigned TRBD1 or TRBD2 (5 bases each). The CDR3 consists of 13 residues. Deletions cut 2 bases from V and 8 bases from J, with 10 bases between. CDR3 residues: CASSLLGVYEQFF. The CDR3, as DNA: TGTGCCAGCAGTTTATTGGGGGTCTATGAGCAGTTCTTC.

This clonotype was picked up a small number of times. The V and J genes are TRBV5-6 and TRBJ2-1; TRBD2 matches at 8 bases. Germline V gives CDR1 SGHDT, CDR2 YYEEEE. This CDR3 has 16 amino acids. Trimming removed 0 bases from V and 7 bases from J; junction bases left unmatched: 9. CDR3 sequence reads: CASSLAPPGGPNEQFF. As DNA, the CDR3 is TGTGCCAGCAGCTTGGCCCCTCCGGGAGGGCCTAATGAGCAGTTCTTC.

V gene TRBV10-1 combines with J gene TRBJ2-7; tentative D call: TRBD2 (6 bases). Germline V gene sequence: CDR1 WNHNN, CDR2 SYGVQD (reference sequence). The CDR3 is 14 residues long. V lost 4 bases to trimming and J lost 2 bases, with 12 bases between them. CDR3 in DNA: TGCGCCAGCAGTGGATCCGGGGGTACCTACGAGCAGTACTTC. Translation: CASSGSGGTYEQYF.

This clonotype has ten or more counts. This rearrangement joins TRBV29-1 to TRBJ1-3, with D unresolved. V lost 8 bases and J lost 3, with 8 bases in between. The CDR3 has 11 amino acids. The germline V gene has CDR1 SQVTM and CDR2 ANQGSEA. Here the CDR3 reads CSFSSGNTIYF. The CDR3, as DNA: TGCAGCTTCAGCAGTGGAAACACCATATATTTT.